This TCR beta chain was sequenced during a study of T cells in Graves' hyperthyroidism and ophthalmopathy (dated by TCRdb to between 2017 and 2020). In terms of the full investigation: Peripheral blood was sampled at the time of initial diagnosis, prior to any treatment. To identify TCR V-J signatures that set the groups apart, the researchers used a discovery cohort of 100 patients, made up of about 44 with Graves' ophthalmopathy and about 59 with stable Graves' hyperthyroidism. Prospective prediction of ophthalmopathy was tested in an independent validation cohort consisting of some 20 hyperthyroidism patients and approximately 16 patients who later progressed to ophthalmopathy. For training and testing, the 110 or so patients in the discovery cohort were randomly divided in a 7:3 ratio. In addition, the study compared T-cell repertoires in thyroid tissue and in blood from about 6 Graves' hyperthyroidism patients. After blood sampling, hyperthyroidism patients were treated with methimazole at a starting dose of 30 mg daily, and ophthalmopathy patients were treated with high-dose intravenous methylprednisolone. The paper reports TCR Vbeta CDR3 sequencing of over 120 peripheral blood samples: 43 ophthalmopathy, approximately 74 hyperthyroidism and some 17 progressor patients.

The TCR beta CDR3 regions were amplified from the RNA transcripts. A first-round RT-PCR of the TCR CDR3 used the HTBI primer set with the Qiagen OneStep RT-PCR kit. Libraries were constructed in a second round of multiplex PCR, after which size selection and purification were carried out. Paired-end sequencing of the libraries was performed with 100 bp reads on an Illumina HiSeq2000. The paper's data handling went like this. SOAPnuke was used to process the raw data, removing reads that contained adapters or uncalled bases, had a mean Phred below 15, or lacked an exact match to the constant primer or identifier. COPE v1.2.5 was used to merge high-quality paired reads, and clonotypes were defined as unique nucleotide sequences. Clonotypes were aligned to IMGT TRBV, TRBD and TRBJ reference segments using MiTCR v1.1. Only V-J combinations with frequency above 0.0001, covering about 99% of repertoires, were analysed. A TCS score was defined as the ratio of F50 (clonal expansion) to E x V (chaos), with BLOSUM62-based TCRdist applied between CDR3 peptides within each V-J. Welch's t-statistics and random forest reduced around 520 V-J features to 10 to 15, which were used in a naive Bayes classifier (R e1071). The public reads were quality trimmed at Q25 with fastp and then assembled into clones with MiXCR by TCRdb, keeping productive beta chains. Rows are unified per CDR3 protein, each entry keeping the most common DNA and genes. TCRdb, rather than the study authors, made the V and J calls. This sample is represented by roughly 250,000 distinct CDR3 sequences; around 17% of them were singletons. 28% of the sample is taken by the ten largest.

In the ophthalmopathy patients, disease was moderately to severely active, with a Clinical Activity Score of 3 or more, a NOSPECS grade of 4 or more, and a duration of less than 3 months. The study excluded patients with uncontrolled infections, other autoimmune diseases, pregnancy or lactation. Clinical symptoms, serum thyroxine and TRAb, thyroid ultrasound, and orbital computed tomography formed the basis for the diagnoses. PBMCs were isolated from about 10 ml of fresh peripheral blood by Ficoll-Paque density gradient centrifugation. Total RNA was extracted with Trizol reagent, and quality was checked on an Agilent 2100 Bioanalyzer. Broad study findings and their caveats: A model built on a 13 V-J signature distinguished ophthalmopathy from stable hyperthyroidism, reaching roughly 88% sensitivity and 81% to 83% specificity in cross-validation and 80%/75% in testing. In validation, the model predicted progression to ophthalmopathy with about 71% sensitivity and roughly 72% specificity, a median of roughly seven months before onset. Most expanded thyroid clonotypes (frequency above 0.001) were also detected in blood, suggesting blood repertoires may reflect thyroid immune responses. No statistical method was used to fix the sample size in advance, and group allocation was not hidden from the investigators.

The germline V gene supplies CDR1 SGHVS and CDR2 FQNEAQ. Including cysteine and phenylalanine, the CDR3 has 14 amino acids. Only the CDR3 DNA stays, 42 bases, in frame from base 1. The trim is 6 bases for V and 0 bases for J, with a gap of 9 bases between the germline ends. This clonotype was detected ten times or more. This receptor's antigen is unknown. Qualities for individual bases were not recorded, and no much larger clone is one base off. Source material: blood. The chain joins TRBV7-8 to TRBJ1-5; too little of a D gene remains to name it. The clonotype was recovered from a young woman with Graves' ophthalmopathy. The CDR3 is CASSRHNSNQPQHF. The DNA is as follows: TGTGCCAGCAGTCGACACAATAGCAATCAGCCCCAGCATTTT.